A selection of T cell receptor beta chains follows, all from one sample in a study of CD8 T cells in ankylosing spondylitis. TCRdb re-called the 5' RACE reads through MiXCR, storing one row per CDR3 protein. Among roughly 35,000 distinct CDR3 sequences listed, 10% to 15% were seen once. The sample taken for sequencing was synovial fluid, either unsorted or a sorted T cell fraction (not recorded which). All receptors derive from a male donor with ankylosing spondylitis. Both conserved end residues are part of each CDR3. The D gene is left open where the match is weak. A row's size may be missing; if present it is once, few, many or a size class.

DNA | CDR3 | D | J | V | length | size
TGTGCCAGCAGCTTAGGTGGGGGGCGCAACGAGCAGTACTTC | CASSLGGGRNEQYF | NA | TRBJ2-7 | TRBV11-2 | 14 | many
TGCAGTGTGAGGGCCATCCTGTACGGCTACACCTTC | CSVRAILYGYTF | NA | TRBJ1-2 | TRBV20-1 | 12 | few
TGCAGTGCTAGAGACTTTACCAAAAACATTCAGTACTTC | CSARDFTKNIQYF | NA | TRBJ2-4 | TRBV20-1 | 13 | few
TGCGCCAGCAGCGTTGCCCTAGGGAGGATTAAATATACGCAGTATTTT | CASSVALGRIKYTQYF | NA | TRBJ2-3 | TRBV4-1 | 16 | many
TGTGCCAGCAGCCAAACGACAGGAGACTATGGCTACACCTTC | CASSQTTGDYGYTF | NA | TRBJ1-2 | TRBV14 | 14 | few
TGTGCCAGCAGCCAGAACCTAGCGGGGGCATACAATGAGCAGTTCTTC | CASSQNLAGAYNEQFF | TRBD2 | TRBJ2-1 | TRBV9 | 16 | NA
TGTGCCAGCAGTTTGGGTCTGAGGGGTTACGAGCAGTACTTC | CASSLGLRGYEQYF | NA | TRBJ2-7 | TRBV27 | 14 | NA
TGCGCCAGCAGCCAAGTGTACGGGGGTCTATACAATGAGCAGTTCTTC | CASSQVYGGLYNEQFF | NA | TRBJ2-1 | TRBV4-3 | 16 | NA
TGTGCCAGCCTTAGACTCGACCAAGAGACCCAGTACTTC | CASLRLDQETQYF | NA | TRBJ2-5 | TRBV9 | 13 | many
TGCGCCAGCAGCCAAGATTCGGGCATCTCTGGAAACACCATATATTTT | CASSQDSGISGNTIYF | NA | TRBJ1-3 | TRBV4-3 | 16 | many
TGCAGCGTTGAAGATCCGACAGGGGCCTCCTACGAGCAGTACTTC | CSVEDPTGASYEQYF | TRBD1 | TRBJ2-7 | TRBV29-1 | 15 | NA
TGCGCCAGCAGCCAAGGCAGCGGGGTAAACAATGAGCAGTTCTTC | CASSQGSGVNNEQFF | TRBD2 | TRBJ2-1 | TRBV4-3 | 15 | many
TGTGCCATCAGTGGGACCGCGGCAGGGGGATACAATGAGCAGTTCTTC | CAISGTAAGGYNEQFF | TRBD1 | TRBJ2-1 | TRBV10-3 | 16 | many
TGTGCCAGCAGCCCGGTGGCGGGGGCAGGGGGGTCACCCCTCCACTTT | CASSPVAGAGGSPLHF | TRBD1 | TRBJ1-6 | TRBV27 | 16 | few
TGTGCCACCAGCAGGGACAGGGTTCGCGCCAAAAACATTCAGTACTTC | CATSRDRVRAKNIQYF | TRBD1 | TRBJ2-4 | TRBV15 | 16 | many
TGTGCCAGCAGTTTATTGGTGGCCGGGGAGCTGTTTTTT | CASSLLVAGELFF | NA | TRBJ2-2 | TRBV28 | 13 | NA
TGCGCCAGCAGCCAAAGACAGGTATCGAGCTATGGCTACACCTTC | CASSQRQVSSYGYTF | NA | TRBJ1-2 | TRBV4-1 | 15 | few
TGTGCCAGCAGTTTTGCTGTCAGCGCGAACACCGGGGAGCTGTTTTTT | CASSFAVSANTGELFF | NA | TRBJ2-2 | TRBV27 | 16 | many
TGTGCCAGCAGCGTAGGGGGGACCATCACCTACGAGCAGTACTTC | CASSVGGTITYEQYF | NA | TRBJ2-7 | TRBV9 | 15 | few
TGTGCCAGCAGCTGGCGGCTAGCGGGACTCACTGAGCAGTTCTTC | CASSWRLAGLTEQFF | TRBD2 | TRBJ2-1 | TRBV12-3/TRBV12-4 | 15 | many
TGTGCCAGCAGCGTAGACGGAGCAGGAAAGTACAATGAGCAGTTCTTC | CASSVDGAGKYNEQFF | NA | TRBJ2-1 | TRBV9 | 16 | NA
TGCGCCAGCAGCCAAGGAGGGGTTTACACAGATACGCAGTATTTT | CASSQGGVYTDTQYF | NA | TRBJ2-3 | TRBV4-1 | 15 | NA
TGTGCCATCAGTGAGCCGGGGACAGGGGAATTCTATGGCTACACCTTC | CAISEPGTGEFYGYTF | TRBD1 | TRBJ1-2 | TRBV10-3 | 16 | many
TGTGCCAGCAGCCAAGACTACGGGGGATACAATGAGCAGTTCTTC | CASSQDYGGYNEQFF | NA | TRBJ2-1 | TRBV7-8 | 15 | many
TGTGCCAGCAGCTTAAAGGGACAGTCCTACGAGCAGTACTTC | CASSLKGQSYEQYF | TRBD1 | TRBJ2-7 | TRBV11-2 | 14 | NA
TGCGCCAGCAGCCAGGGCGGGTCGGACCGGGAGCTGTTTTTT | CASSQGGSDRELFF | NA | TRBJ2-2 | TRBV4-1 | 14 | medium-sized
TGTGCCAGCTCACCACCGTTCGGGACTAGTCGTTCCTACAATGAGCAGTTCTTC | CASSPPFGTSRSYNEQFF | TRBD2 | TRBJ2-1 | TRBV18 | 18 | NA
TGTGCCAGCAGTTCTCGGACTAGCACAGATACGCAGTATTTT | CASSSRTSTDTQYF | NA | TRBJ2-3 | TRBV27 | 14 | NA
TGTGCCAGCAGCCAGACAGACCGCCCGAAGCAGTACTTC | CASSQTDRPKQYF | NA | TRBJ2-7 | TRBV3-1 | 13 | few
TGTGCCAGCAGCTTAGTAGGAGGGGCAGATACGCAGTATTTT | CASSLVGGADTQYF | NA | TRBJ2-3 | TRBV7-2 | 14 | NA
TGTGCCAGCAGTGAAAAGGAAACCGGGGAGCTGTTTTTT | CASSEKETGELFF | NA | TRBJ2-2 | TRBV6-1 | 13 | NA
TGCAGTGCTAGAGATACAGAGAGCTCCTACAATGAGCAGTTCTTC | CSARDTESSYNEQFF | NA | TRBJ2-1 | TRBV20-1 | 15 | once
TGCAGCGTTGTAGGGGGGGCGGCGACTTGGGAAAATGAGCAGTTCTTC | CSVVGGAATWENEQFF | NA | TRBJ2-1 | TRBV29-1 | 16 | many
TGCAGCGTTGGCCCCAGGGGGCCAACTGAAGCTTTCTTT | CSVGPRGPTEAFF | TRBD1 | TRBJ1-1 | TRBV29-1 | 13 | few
TGTGCCAGCAGTTTGAGGCCAGTGCCCGGGTGGGATACGCAGTATTTT | CASSLRPVPGWDTQYF | NA | TRBJ2-3 | TRBV27 | 16 | NA
TGTGCCAGCAGCTCCCGCGACCGTCAATCTTACAATGAGCAGTTCTTC | CASSSRDRQSYNEQFF | NA | TRBJ2-1 | TRBV9 | 16 | NA
TGCGCCAGCAGCCAAGGGTTCCGTTGGGCCTACAATGAGCAGTTCTTC | CASSQGFRWAYNEQFF | NA | TRBJ2-1 | TRBV4-3 | 16 | few
TGTGCCAGCAGTTGGACAGGGCCGAATCAGCCCCAGCATTTT | CASSWTGPNQPQHF | TRBD1 | TRBJ1-5 | TRBV27 | 14 | NA